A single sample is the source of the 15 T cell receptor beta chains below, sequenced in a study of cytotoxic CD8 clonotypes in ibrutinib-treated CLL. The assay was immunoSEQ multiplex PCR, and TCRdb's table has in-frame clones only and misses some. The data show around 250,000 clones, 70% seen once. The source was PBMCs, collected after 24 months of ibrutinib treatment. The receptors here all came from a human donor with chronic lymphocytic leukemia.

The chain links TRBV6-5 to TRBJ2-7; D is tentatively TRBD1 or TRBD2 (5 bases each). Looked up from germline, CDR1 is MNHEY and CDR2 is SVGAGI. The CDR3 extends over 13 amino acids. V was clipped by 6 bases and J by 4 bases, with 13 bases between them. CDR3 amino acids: CASRGPSGYEQYF. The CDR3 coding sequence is TGTGCCAGCAGGGGGCCGTCGGGGTACGAGCAGTACTTC.

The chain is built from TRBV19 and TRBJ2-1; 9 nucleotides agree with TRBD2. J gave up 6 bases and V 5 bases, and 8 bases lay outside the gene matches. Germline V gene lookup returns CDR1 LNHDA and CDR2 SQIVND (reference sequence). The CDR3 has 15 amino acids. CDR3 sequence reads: CASSLTSGQFNEQFF. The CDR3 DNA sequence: TGTGCCAGTAGTTTGACTAGCGGCCAGTTCAATGAGCAGTTCTTC.

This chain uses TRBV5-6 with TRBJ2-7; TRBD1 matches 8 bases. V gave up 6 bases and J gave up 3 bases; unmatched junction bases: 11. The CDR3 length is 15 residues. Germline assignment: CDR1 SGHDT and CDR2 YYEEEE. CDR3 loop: CASNVLGQEIYEQYF. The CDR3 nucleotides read TGTGCCAGCAACGTCCTGGGACAGGAGATCTACGAGCAGTACTTC.

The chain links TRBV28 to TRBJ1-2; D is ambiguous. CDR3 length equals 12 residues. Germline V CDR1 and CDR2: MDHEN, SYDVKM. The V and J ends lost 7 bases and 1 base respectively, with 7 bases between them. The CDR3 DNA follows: TGTGCCAGCACCGGGATTAACTATGGCTACACCTTC. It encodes CASTGINYGYTF.

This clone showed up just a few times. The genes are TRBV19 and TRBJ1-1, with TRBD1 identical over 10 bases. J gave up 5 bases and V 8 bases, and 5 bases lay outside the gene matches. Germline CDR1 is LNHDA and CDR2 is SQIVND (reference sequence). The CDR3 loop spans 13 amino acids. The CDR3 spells CASRDRGRTEAFF. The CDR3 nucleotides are TGTGCCAGTCGGGACAGGGGACGGACTGAAGCTTTCTTT. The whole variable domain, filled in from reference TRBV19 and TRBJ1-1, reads DGGITQSPKYLFRKEGQNVTLSCEQNLNHDAMYWYRQDPGQGLRLIYYSQIVNDFQKGDIAEGYSVSREKKESFPLTVTSAQKNPTAFYLCASRDRGRTEAFFGQGTRLTVV.

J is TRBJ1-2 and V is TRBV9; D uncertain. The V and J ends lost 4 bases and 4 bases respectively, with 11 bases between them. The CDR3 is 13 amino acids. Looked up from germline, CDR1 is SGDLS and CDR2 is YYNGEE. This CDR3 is CASSSEGFYGYTF. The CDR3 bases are TGTGCCAGCAGCTCCGAGGGCTTCTATGGCTACACCTTC.

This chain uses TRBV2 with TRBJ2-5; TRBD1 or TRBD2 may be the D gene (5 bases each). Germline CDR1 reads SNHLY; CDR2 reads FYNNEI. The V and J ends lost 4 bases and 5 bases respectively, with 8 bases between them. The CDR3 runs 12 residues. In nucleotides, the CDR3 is TGTGCCAGCAGTGTGGGGGTTGAGACCCAGTACTTC. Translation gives CASSVGVETQYF. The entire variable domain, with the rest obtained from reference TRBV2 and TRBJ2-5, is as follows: EPEVTQTPSHQVTQMGQEVILRCVPISNHLYFYWYRQILGQKVEFLVSFYNNEISEKSEIFDDQFSVERPDGSNFTLKIRSTKLEDSAMYFCASSVGVETQYFGPGTRLLVL.

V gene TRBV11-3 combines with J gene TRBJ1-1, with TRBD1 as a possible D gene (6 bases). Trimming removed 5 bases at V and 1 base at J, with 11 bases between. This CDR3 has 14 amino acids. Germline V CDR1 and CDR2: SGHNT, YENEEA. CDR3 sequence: CASSRTAGNTEAFF. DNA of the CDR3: TGTGCCAGCAGCCGGACAGCCGGGAACACTGAAGCTTTCTTT.

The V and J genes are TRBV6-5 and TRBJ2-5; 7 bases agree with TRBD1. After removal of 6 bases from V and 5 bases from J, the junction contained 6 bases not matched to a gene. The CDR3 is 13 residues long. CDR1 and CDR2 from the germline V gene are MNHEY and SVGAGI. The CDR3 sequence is CASSDTGDETQYF. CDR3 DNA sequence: TGTGCCAGCAGCGATACAGGGGACGAGACCCAGTACTTC.

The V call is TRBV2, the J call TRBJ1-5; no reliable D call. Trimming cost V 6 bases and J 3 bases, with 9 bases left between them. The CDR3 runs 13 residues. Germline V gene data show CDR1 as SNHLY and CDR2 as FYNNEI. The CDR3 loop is CASSAPNNQPQHF. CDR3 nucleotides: TGTGCCAGCAGCGCTCCAAACAATCAGCCCCAGCATTTT.

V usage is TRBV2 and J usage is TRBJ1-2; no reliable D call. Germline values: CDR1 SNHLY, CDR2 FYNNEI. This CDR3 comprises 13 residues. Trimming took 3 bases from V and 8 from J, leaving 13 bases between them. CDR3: CASSEVRVGGYTF. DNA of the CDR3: TGTGCCAGCAGTGAGGTTCGGGTTGGAGGCTACACCTTC.

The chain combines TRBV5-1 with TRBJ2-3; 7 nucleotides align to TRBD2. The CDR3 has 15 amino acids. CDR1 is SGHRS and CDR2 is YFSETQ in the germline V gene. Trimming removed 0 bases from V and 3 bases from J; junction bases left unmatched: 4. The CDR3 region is CASSLAVRETDTQYF. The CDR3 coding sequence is TGCGCCAGCAGCTTGGCCGTGCGGGAGACAGATACGCAGTATTTT.

The CDR3 coding sequence is TGCGCCAGCAGCTACAGGGGATCCTACAATGAGCAGTTCTTC. Its protein product is CASSYRGSYNEQFF. This chain joins TRBV5-1 and TRBJ2-1; TRBD1 agrees at 7 bases. CDR1 and CDR2 from the germline V gene are SGHRS and YFSETQ. The CDR3 is 14 residues long. With 3 bases clipped from V and 1 base from J, the junction kept 1 base outside the gene matches.

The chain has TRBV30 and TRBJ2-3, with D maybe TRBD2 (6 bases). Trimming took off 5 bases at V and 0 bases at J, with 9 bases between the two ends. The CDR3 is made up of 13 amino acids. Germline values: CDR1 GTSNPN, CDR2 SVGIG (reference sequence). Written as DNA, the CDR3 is TGTGCCTGGGCTCTAGCGAGCACAGATACGCAGTATTTT. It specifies CAWALASTDTQYF.

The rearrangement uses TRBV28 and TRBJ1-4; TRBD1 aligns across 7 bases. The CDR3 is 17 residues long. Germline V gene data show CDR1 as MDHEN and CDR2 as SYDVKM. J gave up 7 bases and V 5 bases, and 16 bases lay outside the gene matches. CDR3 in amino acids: CASSGRGREYVGEKLFF. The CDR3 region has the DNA TGTGCCAGCAGTGGTAGGGGGCGAGAGTACGTTGGTGAAAAACTGTTTTTT.